This TCR beta chain was identified during a study of T cells after posttransplantation cyclophosphamide. V shed 8 bases and J shed 8 bases, with 10 bases lying between them. The germline V gene has CDR1 SNHLY and CDR2 FYNNEI. This CDR3 spans 11 amino acids. TCRdb keeps only in-frame clones here, not all; method: immunoSEQ multiplex PCR. The sample includes under 50,000 clones, none of them occurring once. This clone was detected ten times or more. The sample consisted of PBMCs. This sequence was found in a man aged 40-49 years in good health, CMV-negative, and a related stem cell transplant donor. V usage is TRBV2 and J usage is TRBJ1-3; D remains unclear. The CDR3 sequence is CASEGMDTIYF. In DNA, the CDR3 is TGTGCCAGCGAGGGCATGGACACCATATATTTT.